The clone carrying this T cell receptor beta chain was seen only a few times. The antigen is undetermined. These data originate in a study of T cells after yellow fever vaccination. Regarding the study as a whole: The booster saw the reappearance of most primary-vaccination clones (approximately 97% CD4, about 90% CD8).

CDR3 length: 15 amino acids. Germline V CDR1 and CDR2: LGHNA, YSLEER. V was pared by 4 bases and J by 7 bases, with 7 bases of the junction left unmatched. Universal primer sites and UMIs were introduced during 5'RACE template-switching synthesis of TCR cDNA. TCRdb re-called the 5' RACE reads with MiXCR, one entry per CDR3 protein. There are approximately 580,000 distinct CDR3 sequences in the sample; 17% occur only once, and roughly a sixth lies in the top ten. Sample: PBMCs, taken 4 to 6 days after the first yellow fever vaccination. The source is a man between 18 and 29 years old who received the YFV17D yellow fever vaccine. The chain carries TRBV4-3 and TRBJ2-2, with 9 bases lining up with TRBD1. The DNA for the CDR3 is TGCGCCAGCAGCCTACGGGACAGGGTGGGCGGGGAGCTGTTTTTT. Protein sequence: CASSLRDRVGGELFF.